This TCR beta chain was obtained from a study of CD8+CD57+ T cells in acquired aplastic anemia. Overall study: Isolated CD4+ and CD8+ cells, once sorted, yielded DNA averaging roughly 3.2 ug. General study results and limits: CD8+ Simpson's diversity did not differ significantly between patients and controls. Overlap between patients and controls comprised twenty-nine CD8+ CDR3 sequences.

With regard to this clonotype: Antigen unknown.

The sequenced patients had an expansion of CD8+CD57+ cells seen by flow cytometry. Among the patients, all had severe acquired aplastic anemia. J was trimmed by 4 bases and V by 0 bases; bases with no gene match: 4. This CDR3 is built from 15 residues. From germline, CDR1 is SGHNT and CDR2 YYREEE (reference sequence). The TCR beta profiling, which covered VDJ combination and CDR3 sequence, was carried out using genomic DNA as the template. TCRdb redid the calling of the reads with MiXCR, one entry per CDR3 protein. The repertoire holds 150,000 to 200,000 distinct CDR3 sequences, with less than 50% as singletons.

The receptor was derived from a human donor with aplastic anemia. V and J are TRBV5-4 and TRBJ2-5; TRBD2 matches 9 bases. The sequenced sample consisted of sorted CD4+, CD8+, or CD8+CD57+ T cells (not recorded which) from PBMCs. This CDR3 reads CASSLGIAGAETQYF. The CDR3 DNA reads TGTGCCAGCAGCTTGGGGATAGCGGGGGCAGAGACCCAGTACTTC.